Listed below are T cell receptor beta chains from one sample, sequenced in a study of blood T cell repertoires in COVID-19. The table came from immunoSEQ multiplex PCR; TCRdb's copy has only in-frame clones and leaves some out. The sample consists of 110,000 to 150,000 clones, 75% to 85% of them appearing once. Material: peripheral blood. The receptors were gathered from a woman aged 50 to 60 with acute or convalescent COVID-19. Each CDR3 is given with its conserved first and last residue. A D gene is named only where the DNA matches it firmly. For some rows the clone size is stated as once, few or many, or as a class when expanded; others skip it.

j_call: TRBJ2-1
v_call: TRBV19
d_call: TRBD2
clone_size: few
cdr3_nt: TGTGCCAGTAAGGGACTAGCGGGGGGGACGTCCTACAATGAGCAGTTCTTC
cdr3_aa: CASKGLAGGTSYNEQFF

j_call: TRBJ2-1
v_call: TRBV15
d_call: TRBD2
clone_size: -
cdr3_nt: TGTGCCACCAGCAGTACTAGCGGGGGGGCCAATGAGCAGTTCTTC
cdr3_aa: CATSSTSGGANEQFF

j_call: TRBJ2-3
v_call: TRBV19
d_call: TRBD2
clone_size: -
cdr3_nt: TGTGCCAGTAGCGACCCCGGGGGGGGGCTCTCAGATACGCAGTATTTT
cdr3_aa: CASSDPGGGLSDTQYF

j_call: TRBJ2-7
v_call: TRBV29-1
d_call: TRBD1
clone_size: -
cdr3_nt: TGCAGCGCCCGGACAGGGTCTGGCTACGAGCAGTACTTC
cdr3_aa: CSARTGSGYEQYF

j_call: TRBJ2-7
v_call: TRBV6-2/TRBV6-3
d_call: TRBD1
clone_size: -
cdr3_nt: TGTGCCAGCAGTTACCGGGGACAGTTCTACGAGCAGTACTTC
cdr3_aa: CASSYRGQFYEQYF

j_call: TRBJ2-7
v_call: TRBV6-1
d_call: -
clone_size: -
cdr3_nt: TGTGCCAGCAGTGAATCGAGGGAAGGGCTGCCGTACTTC
cdr3_aa: CASSESREGLPYF

j_call: TRBJ1-1
v_call: TRBV6-2/TRBV6-3
d_call: -
clone_size: once
cdr3_nt: TGTGCCAGCAGTTACATAGACATGAACACTGAAGCTTTCTTT
cdr3_aa: CASSYIDMNTEAFF

j_call: TRBJ1-1
v_call: TRBV12-3/TRBV12-4
d_call: -
clone_size: -
cdr3_nt: TGTGCCAGCAGTTTTGCCGTGGGCGAAGCTTTCTTT
cdr3_aa: CASSFAVGEAFF

j_call: TRBJ2-1
v_call: TRBV12-3/TRBV12-4
d_call: -
clone_size: -
cdr3_nt: TGTGCCAGCAGTCGGCGGGCATCGAATGAGCAGTTCTTC
cdr3_aa: CASSRRASNEQFF

j_call: TRBJ1-5
v_call: TRBV6-2/TRBV6-3
d_call: -
clone_size: -
cdr3_nt: TGTGCCAGCAGTTGGGAGGGACGGCTCAATCAGCCCCAGCATTTT
cdr3_aa: CASSWEGRLNQPQHF

j_call: TRBJ2-2
v_call: TRBV9
d_call: -
clone_size: -
cdr3_nt: TGTGCCAGCAGCGCTAGAGGCAGGGCCCACACCGGGGAGCTGTTTTTT
cdr3_aa: CASSARGRAHTGELFF

j_call: TRBJ2-7
v_call: TRBV7-2
d_call: -
clone_size: -
cdr3_nt: TGTGCCAGCAGCCCAGTTCCCTCCTACGAGCAGTACTTC
cdr3_aa: CASSPVPSYEQYF

j_call: TRBJ1-6
v_call: TRBV7-2
d_call: -
clone_size: -
cdr3_nt: TGTGCCAGCAGCGTTAATAATTCACCCCTCCACTTT
cdr3_aa: CASSVNNSPLHF

j_call: TRBJ2-1
v_call: TRBV30
d_call: -
clone_size: -
cdr3_nt: TGTGCCTGGAGTGCGACGGGGGAGCAGTTCTTC
cdr3_aa: CAWSATGEQFF

j_call: TRBJ1-5
v_call: TRBV30
d_call: -
clone_size: -
cdr3_nt: TGTGCCTGGAGACAGAATAGCAATCAGCCCCAGCATTTT
cdr3_aa: CAWRQNSNQPQHF

j_call: TRBJ1-2
v_call: TRBV5-4
d_call: -
clone_size: -
cdr3_nt: TGTGCCAGCAGCTTGGCAGAATATGGCTACACCTTC
cdr3_aa: CASSLAEYGYTF

j_call: TRBJ1-3
v_call: TRBV9
d_call: TRBD1
clone_size: -
cdr3_nt: TGTGCCAGCAGCGTGGGACAGGGGGCGCCGGGAAACACCATATATTTT
cdr3_aa: CASSVGQGAPGNTIYF

j_call: TRBJ1-5
v_call: TRBV27
d_call: -
clone_size: -
cdr3_nt: TGTGCCAGCGCACCCGGACAGTTCAATCAGCCCCAGCATTTT
cdr3_aa: CASAPGQFNQPQHF

j_call: TRBJ2-3
v_call: TRBV30
d_call: TRBD2
clone_size: -
cdr3_nt: TGTGCCTGGACAGGGGCTAGCGGGGGCACAGATACGCAGTATTTT
cdr3_aa: CAWTGASGGTDTQYF

j_call: TRBJ2-1
v_call: TRBV10-3
d_call: -
clone_size: -
cdr3_nt: TGTGCCATCAGTGCGGGGGGCCACAATGAGCAGTTCTTC
cdr3_aa: CAISAGGHNEQFF

j_call: TRBJ1-3
v_call: TRBV5-3
d_call: TRBD1
clone_size: -
cdr3_nt: TGTGCCAGAAGGACCGAGGGGGCCAGCTCTGGAAACACCATATATTTT
cdr3_aa: CARRTEGASSGNTIYF

j_call: TRBJ1-2
v_call: TRBV28
d_call: TRBD1
clone_size: -
cdr3_nt: TGTGCCAGCAGTTTGACAGGGCCATATGGCTACACCTTC
cdr3_aa: CASSLTGPYGYTF

j_call: TRBJ2-7
v_call: TRBV5-6
d_call: -
clone_size: few
cdr3_nt: TGTGCCAGCAGCATGGACTCCCCCAACGAGCAGTACTTC
cdr3_aa: CASSMDSPNEQYF

j_call: TRBJ1-1
v_call: TRBV19
d_call: -
clone_size: once
cdr3_nt: TGTGCCAGTAGTATAGGTCGGGTAGGAGTGGGTTACACTGAAGCTTTCTTT
cdr3_aa: CASSIGRVGVGYTEAFF

j_call: TRBJ2-1
v_call: TRBV6-4
d_call: TRBD2
clone_size: -
cdr3_nt: TGTGCCAGCAGTGACGCTGCCGGGGGGGCTACCAATGAGCAGTTCTTC
cdr3_aa: CASSDAAGGATNEQFF